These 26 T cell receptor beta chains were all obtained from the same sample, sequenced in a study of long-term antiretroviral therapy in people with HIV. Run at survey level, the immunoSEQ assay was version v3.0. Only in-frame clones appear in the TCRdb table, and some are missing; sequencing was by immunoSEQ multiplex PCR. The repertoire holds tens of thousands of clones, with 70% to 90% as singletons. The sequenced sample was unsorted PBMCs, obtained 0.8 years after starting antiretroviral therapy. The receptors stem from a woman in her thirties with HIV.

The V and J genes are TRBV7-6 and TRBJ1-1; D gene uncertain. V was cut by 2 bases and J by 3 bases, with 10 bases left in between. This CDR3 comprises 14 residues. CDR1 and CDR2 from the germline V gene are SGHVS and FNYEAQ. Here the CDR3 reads CASSLTTSDTEAFF. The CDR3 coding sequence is TGTGCCAGCAGCTTAACTACCAGCGACACTGAAGCTTTCTTT. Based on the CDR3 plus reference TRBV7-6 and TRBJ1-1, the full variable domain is GAGVSQSPRYKVTKRGQDVALRCDPISGHVSLYWYRQALGQGPEFLTYFNYEAQQDKSGLPNDRFSAERPEGSISTLTIQRTEQRDSAMYRCASSLTTSDTEAFFGQGTRLTVV.

The CDR3 bases are TGTGCCAGCAGCGTAGAGGGCACAGGGCCCGGCTATGGCTACACCTTC. Amino acid sequence: CASSVEGTGPGYGYTF. The chain couples TRBV9 to TRBJ1-2; D is possibly TRBD1 (6 bases). In germline, CDR1 is SGDLS, CDR2 YYNGEE. V lost 0 bases and J lost 4, with 16 bases in between. This CDR3 region has 16 residues.

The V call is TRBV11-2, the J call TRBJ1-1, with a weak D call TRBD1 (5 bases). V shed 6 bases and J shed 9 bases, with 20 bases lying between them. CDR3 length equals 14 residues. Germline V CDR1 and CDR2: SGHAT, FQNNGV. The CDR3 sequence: CASRLNRQSLKAFF. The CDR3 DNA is TGTGCCAGCAGACTAAACAGACAGTCACTGAAAGCTTTCTTT.

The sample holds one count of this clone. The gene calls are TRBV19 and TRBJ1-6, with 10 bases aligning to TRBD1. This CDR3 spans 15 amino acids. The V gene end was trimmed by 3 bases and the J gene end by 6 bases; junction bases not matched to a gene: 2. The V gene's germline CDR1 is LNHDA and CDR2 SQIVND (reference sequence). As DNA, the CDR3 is TGTGCCAGTAGTATTGGGACAGGGGCTAATTCACCCCTCCACTTT. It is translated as CASSIGTGANSPLHF.

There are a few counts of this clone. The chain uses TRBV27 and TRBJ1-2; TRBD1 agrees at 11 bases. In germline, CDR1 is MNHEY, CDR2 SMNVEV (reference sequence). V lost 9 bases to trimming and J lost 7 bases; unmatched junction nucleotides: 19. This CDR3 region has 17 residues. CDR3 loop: CASALRSDRGRLTGYTF. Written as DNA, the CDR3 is TGTGCCAGTGCCCTGCGTTCGGACAGGGGGCGTTTAACTGGCTACACCTTC.

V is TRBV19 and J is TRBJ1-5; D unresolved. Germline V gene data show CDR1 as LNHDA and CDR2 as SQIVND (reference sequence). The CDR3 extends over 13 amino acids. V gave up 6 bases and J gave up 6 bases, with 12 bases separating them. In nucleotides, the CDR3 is TGTGCCAGTAGGAAGTTCGGGGTTCAGCCCCAGCATTTT. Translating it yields CASRKFGVQPQHF. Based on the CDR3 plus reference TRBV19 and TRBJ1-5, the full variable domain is DGGITQSPKYLFRKEGQNVTLSCEQNLNHDAMYWYRQDPGQGLRLIYYSQIVNDFQKGDIAEGYSVSREKKESFPLTVTSAQKNPTAFYLCASRKFGVQPQHFGDGTRLSIL.

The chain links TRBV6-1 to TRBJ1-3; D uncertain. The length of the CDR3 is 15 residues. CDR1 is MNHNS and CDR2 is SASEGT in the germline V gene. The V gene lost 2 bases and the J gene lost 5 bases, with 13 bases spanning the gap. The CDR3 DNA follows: TGTGCCAGCAGTGAAAGTCAGTTGGGGAGAAACACCATATATTTT. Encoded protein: CASSESQLGRNTIYF.

CDR3 bases: TGTGCCATCAGTGCCCTACGGGCGGGGGCTGAAGCTTTCTTT. Amino acid sequence: CAISALRAGAEAFF. The chain employs TRBV10-3 and TRBJ1-1; TRBD1 might be the D (5 bases). V was clipped by 4 bases and J by 6 bases, with 15 bases between them. Germline V CDR1 and CDR2: ENHRY, SYGVKD. CDR3 size: 14 residues.

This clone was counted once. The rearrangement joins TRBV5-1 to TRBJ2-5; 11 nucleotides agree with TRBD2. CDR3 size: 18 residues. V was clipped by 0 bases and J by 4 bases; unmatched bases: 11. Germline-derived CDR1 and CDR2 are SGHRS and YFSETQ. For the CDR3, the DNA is TGCGCCAGCAGCTTGGCCGGGGCTAGCGGGGGGCTAGGAGAGACCCAGTACTTC. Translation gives CASSLAGASGGLGETQYF.

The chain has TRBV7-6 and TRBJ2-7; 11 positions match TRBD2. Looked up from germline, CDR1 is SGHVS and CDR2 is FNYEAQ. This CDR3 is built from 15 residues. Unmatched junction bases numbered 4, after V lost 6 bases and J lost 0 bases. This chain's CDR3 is CASSLAGGSSYEQYF. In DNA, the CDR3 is TGTGCCAGCAGTCTAGCGGGGGGCAGCTCCTACGAGCAGTACTTC.

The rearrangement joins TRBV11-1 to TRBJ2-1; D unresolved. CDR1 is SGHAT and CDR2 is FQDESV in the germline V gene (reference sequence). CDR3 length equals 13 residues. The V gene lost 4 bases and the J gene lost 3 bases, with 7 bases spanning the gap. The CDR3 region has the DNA TGTGCCAGCAGCTCTCAACGCTACAATGAGCAGTTCTTC. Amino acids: CASSSQRYNEQFF.

CDR3 DNA: TGTGCCAGCAGTGATTCGACTAGCGGGGGTACATCAGATACGCAGTATTTT. As protein: CASSDSTSGGTSDTQYF. V and J are TRBV25-1 and TRBJ2-3, with 12 bases lining up with TRBD2. The trim removed 3 bases at V and 4 bases at J, leaving 8 bases unmatched. The germline CDR1 and CDR2 sequences are MGHDK and SYGVNS. The CDR3 spans 17 residues.

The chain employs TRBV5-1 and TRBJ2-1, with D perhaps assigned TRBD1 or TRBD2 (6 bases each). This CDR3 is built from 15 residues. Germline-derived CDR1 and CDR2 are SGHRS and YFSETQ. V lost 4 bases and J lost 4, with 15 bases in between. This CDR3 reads CASSPEGGPYNEQFF. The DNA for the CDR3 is TGCGCCAGCAGCCCCGAGGGGGGCCCTTACAATGAGCAGTTCTTC.

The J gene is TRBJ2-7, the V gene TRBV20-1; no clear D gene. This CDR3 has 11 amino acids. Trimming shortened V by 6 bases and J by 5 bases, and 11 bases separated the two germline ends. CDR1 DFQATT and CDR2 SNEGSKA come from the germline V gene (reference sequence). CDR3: CSANKGNEQYV. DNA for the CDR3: TGCAGTGCCAACAAGGGTAACGAGCAGTACGTC.

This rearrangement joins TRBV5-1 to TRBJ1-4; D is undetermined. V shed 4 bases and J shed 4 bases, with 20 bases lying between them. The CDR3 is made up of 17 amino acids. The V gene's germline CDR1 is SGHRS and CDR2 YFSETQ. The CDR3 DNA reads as TGCGCCAGCAGCCCACACCCGCCGCGCTTGAATAATGAAAAACTGTTTTTT. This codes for CASSPHPPRLNNEKLFF.

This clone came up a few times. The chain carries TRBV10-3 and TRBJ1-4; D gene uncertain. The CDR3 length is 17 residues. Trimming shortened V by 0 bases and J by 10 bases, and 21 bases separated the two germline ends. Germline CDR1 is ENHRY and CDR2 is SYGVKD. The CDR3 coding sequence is TGTGCCATCAGTGAGTCCATGTTTAGCGGCATAAAGGGAAAACTGTTTTTT. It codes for CAISESMFSGIKGKLFF.

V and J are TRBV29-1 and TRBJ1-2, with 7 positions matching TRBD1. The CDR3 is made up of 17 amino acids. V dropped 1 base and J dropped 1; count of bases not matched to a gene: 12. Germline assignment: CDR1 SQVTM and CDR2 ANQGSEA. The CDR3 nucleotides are TGCAGCGTTGAAGGGGACAGCAGTAAGATCTTTAACTATGGCTACACCTTC. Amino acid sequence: CSVEGDSSKIFNYGYTF.

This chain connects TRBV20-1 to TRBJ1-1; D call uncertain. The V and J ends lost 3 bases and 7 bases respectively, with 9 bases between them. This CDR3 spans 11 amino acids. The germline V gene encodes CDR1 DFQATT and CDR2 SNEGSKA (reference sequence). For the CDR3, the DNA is TGCAGTGCTAGGCCCGGGGTTGAAGCTTTCTTT. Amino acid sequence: CSARPGVEAFF.

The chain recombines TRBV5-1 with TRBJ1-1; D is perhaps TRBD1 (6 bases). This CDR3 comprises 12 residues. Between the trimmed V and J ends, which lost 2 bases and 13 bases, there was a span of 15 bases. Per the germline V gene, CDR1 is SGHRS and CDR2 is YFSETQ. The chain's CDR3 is CASSFSAGEHFF. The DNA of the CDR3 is TGCGCCAGCAGCTTTTCGGCAGGGGAGCATTTCTTT.

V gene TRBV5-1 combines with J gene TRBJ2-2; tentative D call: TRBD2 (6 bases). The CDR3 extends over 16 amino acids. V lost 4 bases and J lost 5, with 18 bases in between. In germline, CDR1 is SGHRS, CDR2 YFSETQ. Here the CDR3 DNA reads TGCGCCAGCAGCCCGTCACTTGGGGGAGGTACCGGGGAGCTGTTTTTT. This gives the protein CASSPSLGGGTGELFF.

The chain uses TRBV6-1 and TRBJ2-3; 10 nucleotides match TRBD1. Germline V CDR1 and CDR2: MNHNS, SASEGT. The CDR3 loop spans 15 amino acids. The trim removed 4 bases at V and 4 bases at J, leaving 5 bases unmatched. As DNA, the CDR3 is TGTGCCAGCAGTGGACAGGGGGCTAAGGCAGATACGCAGTATTTT. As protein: CASSGQGAKADTQYF.

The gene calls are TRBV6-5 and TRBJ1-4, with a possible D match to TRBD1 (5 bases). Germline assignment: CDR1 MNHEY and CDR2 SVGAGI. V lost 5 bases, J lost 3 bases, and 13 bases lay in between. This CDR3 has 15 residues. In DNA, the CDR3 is TGTGCCAGCAGTGCCGCCACAGGCGCTAATGAAAAACTGTTTTTT. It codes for CASSAATGANEKLFF.

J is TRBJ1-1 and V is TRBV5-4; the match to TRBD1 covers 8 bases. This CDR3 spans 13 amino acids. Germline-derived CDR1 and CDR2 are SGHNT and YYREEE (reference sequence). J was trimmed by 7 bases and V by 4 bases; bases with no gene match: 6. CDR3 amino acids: CASSPMGQDEAFF. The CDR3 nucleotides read TGTGCCAGCAGCCCAATGGGACAGGATGAAGCTTTCTTT.

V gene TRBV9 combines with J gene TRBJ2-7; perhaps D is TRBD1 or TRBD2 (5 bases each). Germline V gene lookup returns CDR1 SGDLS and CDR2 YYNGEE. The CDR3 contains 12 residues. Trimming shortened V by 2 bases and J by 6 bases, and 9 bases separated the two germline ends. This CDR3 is CASSVGVTEQYF. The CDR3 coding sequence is TGTGCCAGCAGCGTGGGGGTGACCGAGCAGTACTTC. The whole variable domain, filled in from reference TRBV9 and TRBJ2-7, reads DSGVTQTPKHLITATGQRVTLRCSPRSGDLSVYWYQQSLDQGLQFLIQYYNGEERAKGNILERFSAQQFPDLHSELNLSSLELGDSALYFCASSVGVTEQYFGPGTRLTVT.

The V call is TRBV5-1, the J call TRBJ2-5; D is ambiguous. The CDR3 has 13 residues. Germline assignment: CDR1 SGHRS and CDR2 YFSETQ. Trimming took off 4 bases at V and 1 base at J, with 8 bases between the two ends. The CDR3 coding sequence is TGCGCCAGCAGCACGATTCGCCAAGAGACCCAGTACTTC. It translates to CASSTIRQETQYF.

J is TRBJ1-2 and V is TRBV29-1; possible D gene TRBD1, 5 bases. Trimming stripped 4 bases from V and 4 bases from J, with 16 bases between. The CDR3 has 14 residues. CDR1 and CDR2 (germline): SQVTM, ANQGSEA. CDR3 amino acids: CSVGAGSGPYGYTF. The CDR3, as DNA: TGCAGCGTTGGAGCAGGGAGCGGACCCTATGGCTACACCTTC.